Listed below are T cell receptor beta chains from one sample, sequenced in a study of T cell repertoires in cytomegalovirus infection. TCRdb reprocessed the reads with MiXCR, giving one entry per CDR3 protein. The table has fewer than 550,000 distinct CDR3 sequences, about 17% seen once. What was sequenced was CD8+ T cells from PBMCs. The receptor set was obtained from a human donor in good health (CMV status not recorded). Some clones in this sample may be carry-over from other donors' samples. The CDR3 runs from the conserved cysteine through the conserved F or W. A D gene is named only where the DNA matches it firmly. Only some rows state a clone size, as once, few, many or a class for expanded clones.

abundance | j_gene | v_gene | d_gene | CDR3nt | CDR3aa
NA | TRBJ1-1 | TRBV20-1 | NA | TGCAGTGCTACCCAGAATCTTTTCACTGAAGCTTTCTTT | CSATQNLFTEAFF
NA | TRBJ1-2 | TRBV29-1 | TRBD1 | TGCAGCGCTACGGACAGGGCTTTCTATGGCTACACCTTC | CSATDRAFYGYTF
few | TRBJ2-7 | TRBV5-1 | NA | TGCGCCAGCAGCTTGGACCATCCCCTCTCCTACGAGCAGTACTTC | CASSLDHPLSYEQYF
few | TRBJ2-1 | TRBV20-1 | TRBD2 | TGCAGTGCTAGAGATTTGATAGCGGGAAGTAATGAGCAGTTCTTC | CSARDLIAGSNEQFF
NA | TRBJ2-1 | TRBV12-3/TRBV12-4 | NA | TGTGCCAGCAGTCCTTCCGGGACACCCTACAATGAGCAGTTCTTC | CASSPSGTPYNEQFF
many | TRBJ1-1 | TRBV12-3/TRBV12-4 | NA | TGTGCCAGCAGTGACGGATCCCGAAAAGCTTTCTTT | CASSDGSRKAFF
NA | TRBJ2-1 | TRBV5-4 | TRBD2 | TGTGCCAGCAGCTCTCTGACTAGCGGGTCAAGCTCCTACAATGAGCAGTTCTTC | CASSSLTSGSSSYNEQFF
NA | TRBJ2-1 | TRBV12-5 | TRBD2 | TGTGCTAGTGGTTTGGAGCTGGGACTACAGACCTACAATGAGCAGTTCTTC | CASGLELGLQTYNEQFF
many | TRBJ1-1 | TRBV7-8 | NA | TGTGCCAGCAGCTCGAAAGGGGATTTGACTGAAGCTTTCTTT | CASSSKGDLTEAFF
many | TRBJ2-1 | TRBV6-1 | NA | TGTGCCAGCAGTTTTGCGGACAATGAGCAGTTCTTC | CASSFADNEQFF